This T cell receptor beta chain was identified during a study of blood T cell repertoires in COVID-19 (dated by TCRdb to 2018 to 2021). With respect to the entire study: The collaborator samples originated in the United States, Italy and Spain and spanned the acute and convalescent phases of COVID-19. Samples were obtained from the ongoing ImmuneRACE study (first 160 participants) and from about 1,300 subjects provided by 6 global collaborators. Deeply sampled blood TCRbeta repertoires from subjects exposed to, actively infected with, or recovered from COVID-19 were included in the dataset. The prospective study material was composed of cDNA or gDNA derived from T cells, B-cell-depleted T cells, or PBMCs. Sample metadata almost always included a de-identified subject ID, COVID-19 status, age in years and sex. Where available, HLA class I and class II types were obtained from metadata supplied by the sample provider rather than from assay-based typing. The repertoires were released in a freely available public database meant as a resource for research on the immune response to SARS-CoV-2. Findings and caveats that apply to the study as a whole: The amount of clinical and demographic metadata varied by source and participant and was provided uncurated.

In the prospective study, participants were roughly 18 to 89 years old, resided in about 25 geographic areas of the United States, and were enrolled through a virtual design. In the prospective study, cohorts were assigned on the basis of participant-reported clinical history obtained from a screening survey and a study questionnaire. In the prospective study, whole blood, serum and a nasopharyngeal or oropharyngeal swab were collected from each participant by mobile phlebotomists. Additional blood draws and questionnaires over an approximately two-month period could optionally be provided by prospective study participants. Prospective study blood samples were shipped either frozen or at room temperature before DNA extraction. The immunoSEQ Assay, a bias-controlled multiplex PCR, was used to amplify TCRbeta CDR3 regions from genomic DNA. The authors' pipeline ran thus. The number of nucleated cells in each sample was estimated by amplification of reference gene primers within the assay. To quantify the absolute abundance of each unique TCRbeta CDR3 rearrangement, sequence reads were collapsed and filtered. For each sample, productive Simpson clonality was calculated as the square root of Simpson's diversity index over productive rearrangements. TCRdb took this table from immuneACCESS and kept in-frame rearrangements with V and J called. Such tables lack part of the clones; where checked against another copy, unresolved V genes explain under half of the gap, and the rest is unexplained. V and J calls and clone size are those listed in that table; D and trimming were worked out from the DNA. For this sample there are some 240,000 clones; around 80% appear just once. The top ten constitute 4.1% of the sample.

This clone was recorded a few times. No cognate antigen has been identified for it. Nothing much larger sits one base from this clone, and base qualities are not available. The CDR3 starts with the cysteine, ends with the phenylalanine, and has 13 residues. Just the 39-base CDR3 DNA is kept, in frame starting at base 1. For CDR1 and CDR2, the germline V gene (reference sequence) lists LNHDA and SQIVND. Relative to germline, V is 5 bases shorter and J is 6 bases shorter, with 13 bases between their ends. The receptor was derived from a young man with acute COVID-19. The sequencing sample was made of PBMCs or T cells enriched from blood (not recorded which). The sequence links TRBV19 to TRBJ1-1, with no confident D gene call. Read as DNA, the sequence is TGTGCCAGTAGTGCTCATGGGCCTCCTGAAGCTTTCTTT. The resulting protein is CASSAHGPPEAFF.